Below, 12 T cell receptor beta chains from the same sample are listed, as sequenced in a study of blood T cell repertoires in COVID-19. Assay: immunoSEQ multiplex PCR; the TCRdb copy retains only in-frame clones and omits some. The sample contains roughly 45,000 clones, around 90% of which appear only once. Sample: peripheral blood. The receptors originated from a human donor in a cohort sampled during active COVID-19.

The chain combines TRBV5-4 with TRBJ1-2; weak D call: TRBD1 (6 bases). The length of the CDR3 is 14 residues. Deletions cut 1 base from V and 4 bases from J, with 11 bases between. The germline V gene encodes CDR1 SGHNT and CDR2 YYREEE (reference sequence). CDR3 in DNA: TGTGCCAGCAGCTTGCAGGGGACGGTCTATGGCTACACCTTC. Residues: CASSLQGTVYGYTF.

The genes are TRBV4-3 and TRBJ1-5, with D possibly being TRBD1 (6 bases). The germline V gene encodes CDR1 LGHNA and CDR2 YSLEER. V was pared by 0 bases and J by 2 bases, with 11 bases between. The CDR3 spans 16 residues. The CDR3 DNA follows: TGCGCCAGCAGCCAAGATTTAGGGGGGGGCAATCAGCCCCAGCATTTT. It specifies CASSQDLGGGNQPQHF.

The chain employs TRBV15 and TRBJ1-3, with 8 positions matching TRBD1. The CDR3 is 16 residues long. From germline, CDR1 is LNHNV and CDR2 YYDKDF (reference sequence). J lost 4 bases, V lost 0 bases, and 5 bases had no gene match. CDR3 in DNA: TGTGCCACCAGCAGAGATCGCCCAGGGGGCGGAAACACCATATATTTT. This codes for CATSRDRPGGGNTIYF.

The chain couples TRBV10-3 to TRBJ2-7, with 7 bases identical to TRBD1. The CDR3 covers 11 residues. The germline V gene has CDR1 ENHRY and CDR2 SYGVKD. The trim removed 6 bases at V and 5 bases at J, leaving 1 base unmatched. The CDR3 reads CAIRTGHEQYF. The DNA for the CDR3 is TGTGCCATCAGGACAGGGCACGAGCAGTACTTC.

This chain connects TRBV4-1 to TRBJ2-7, with 10 bases aligning to TRBD1. The CDR3 consists of 15 residues. Germline CDR1 MGHRA, CDR2 YSYEKL. V lost 2 bases, J lost 5 bases, and 6 bases stayed unmatched. CDR3 residues: CASSQTLGQGDEQYF. The CDR3 DNA reads TGCGCCAGCAGCCAAACATTAGGACAGGGGGACGAGCAGTACTTC.

The CDR3 bases are TGTGCCAGTAGTATAGGCGGAGCGGGGGTACCCCTGACTTTC. Translated: CASSIGGAGVPLTF. The chain couples TRBV19 to TRBJ2-6; 8 nucleotides line up with TRBD2. Germline loops: CDR1 LNHDA, CDR2 SQIVND (reference sequence). The CDR3 is 14 residues long. Germline trimming cut 1 base from V and 15 bases from J; bases unmatched to any gene: 8.

This clone was observed a few times. The rearrangement joins TRBV7-9 to TRBJ1-1; D call uncertain. The CDR3 sequence is 12 residues long. CDR1 and CDR2 from the germline V gene are SEHNR and FQNEAQ (reference sequence). V lost 5 bases and J lost 4, with 8 bases in between. CDR3 DNA sequence: TGTGCCAGCAGCCCAGCAGGCACTGAAGCTTTCTTT. Translated: CASSPAGTEAFF.

The rearrangement joins TRBV6-1 to TRBJ2-7; a weak D match, TRBD2 (5 bases). Trimming pared 1 base from V and 5 bases from J, leaving 12 bases between. Per the germline V gene, CDR1 is MNHNS and CDR2 is SASEGT. The CDR3 has 14 amino acids. This CDR3 reads CASSEVREIHEQYF. CDR3 DNA: TGTGCCAGCAGTGAAGTTCGGGAAATCCACGAGCAGTACTTC.

In DNA, the CDR3 is TGTGCCAGTGGGGTGGGGCTAGCCTACGAGCAGTACTTC. It specifies CASGVGLAYEQYF. The gene calls are TRBV19 and TRBJ2-7, with D possibly matching TRBD1 (5 bases). This CDR3 is 13 amino acids long. Trimming pared 8 bases from V and 2 bases from J, leaving 13 bases between. Germline V gives CDR1 LNHDA, CDR2 SQIVND (reference sequence).

The rearrangement uses TRBV5-6 and TRBJ2-6; the D is unclear. Trimming took 0 bases from V and 0 from J, leaving 7 bases between them. The CDR3 runs to 16 residues. Germline V gene lookup returns CDR1 SGHDT and CDR2 YYEEEE. The CDR3 loop reads CASSLAGFSGANVLTF. CDR3 bases: TGTGCCAGCAGCTTGGCCGGGTTCTCTGGGGCCAACGTCCTGACTTTC. Drawing the rest from reference TRBV5-6 and TRBJ2-6, the complete variable domain is DAGVTQSPTHLIKTRGQQVTLRCSPKSGHDTVSWYQQALGQGPQFIFQYYEEEERQRGNFPDRFSGHQFPNYSSELNVNALLLGDSALYLCASSLAGFSGANVLTFGAGSRLTVL.

This clone was seen a single time. The genes are TRBV6-2 or TRBV6-3 and TRBJ2-7; 11 nucleotides align to TRBD1. The CDR3 is 13 residues long. Germline trimming cut 5 bases from V and 5 bases from J; bases unmatched to any gene: 2. Looked up from germline, CDR1 is MNHEY and CDR2 is SVGEGT. The CDR3 protein is CASSRDRGDEQYF. In DNA form, the CDR3 reads TGTGCCAGCAGTAGGGACAGGGGGGACGAGCAGTACTTC.

The genes are TRBV6-1 and TRBJ2-7; D perhaps matches TRBD1 (6 bases). V was clipped by 0 bases and J by 5 bases, with 8 bases between them. The CDR3 is 13 residues long. From germline, CDR1 is MNHNS and CDR2 SASEGT. CDR3 loop: CASSEARGNEQYF. The CDR3 region has the DNA TGTGCCAGCAGTGAAGCGAGGGGGAACGAGCAGTACTTC.